This T cell receptor beta chain originates from a study of T cell clonotyping in hematopoietic cell transplantation. Trimming stripped 0 bases from V and 3 bases from J, with 13 bases between. This CDR3 has 16 amino acids. Germline V CDR1 and CDR2: MGHRA, YSYEKL. Regarding this clone: Its specificity is not known.

Findings and caveats of the study: Graft donor and pretransplant recipient Inverse Simpson Index values predicted broader posttransplant TCR diversity. Pathologically expanded recipient clonotypes increased progressively from day 30 to day 180 as diversity fell.

Libraries were prepared by immunoSEQ multiplex PCR; TCRdb keeps only in-frame clonotypes and omits some of them. The data contain 3,500 to 4,500 clones, 60% to 80% of them seen just once; the ten biggest clones take up over 6.5%. Sequenced material: PBMCs, taken 100 days after allogeneic stem cell transplant. The chain has TRBV4-1 and TRBJ2-3, with D uncertain. The receptor was isolated from a male patient aged 60-70 years who had an allogeneic stem cell transplant, so the T cells may come from the graft donor. Some clones in this sample may be carry-over from other donors' samples. CDR3 nucleotide sequence: TGCGCCAGCAGCCAAGATAATCCTTCGAGGACAGATACGCAGTATTTT. Its protein product is CASSQDNPSRTDTQYF.